The TCR beta chain described here comes from a study of read filtering for tumor transcriptome and immune sequencing. This clonotype was observed a handful of times. The library was built from around 380 ng RNA with molecular barcoded adaptors for alpha/delta and beta/gamma chains. TCRdb reanalysed the reads using MiXCR and keeps one entry per CDR3 protein. The profile covers roughly 49,000 distinct CDR3 sequences, with about 20% appearing a single time and over 35% taken by the ten largest. This CDR3 contains 13 residues. Between the trimmed V and J ends, which lost 8 bases and 7 bases, there was a span of 20 bases. CDR1 is SQVTM and CDR2 is ANQGSEA in the germline V gene.

This rearrangement joins TRBV29-1 to TRBJ2-5; D uncertain. The sample consisted of a population of CD138-negative cells sorted from bone marrow. The TCR originated in a donor at least 40 years old with multiple myeloma. The CDR3 loop is CSFALGREGTQYF. The CDR3 DNA follows: TGCAGCTTCGCTCTGGGCCGTGAAGGGACCCAGTACTTC. The complete variable domain, with remaining parts taken from reference TRBV29-1 and TRBJ2-5, reads SAVISQKPSRDICQRGTSLTIQCQVDSQVTMMFWYRQQPGQSLTLIATANQGSEATYESGFVIDKFPISRPNLTFSTLTVSNMSPEDSSIYLCSFALGREGTQYFGPGTRLLVL.